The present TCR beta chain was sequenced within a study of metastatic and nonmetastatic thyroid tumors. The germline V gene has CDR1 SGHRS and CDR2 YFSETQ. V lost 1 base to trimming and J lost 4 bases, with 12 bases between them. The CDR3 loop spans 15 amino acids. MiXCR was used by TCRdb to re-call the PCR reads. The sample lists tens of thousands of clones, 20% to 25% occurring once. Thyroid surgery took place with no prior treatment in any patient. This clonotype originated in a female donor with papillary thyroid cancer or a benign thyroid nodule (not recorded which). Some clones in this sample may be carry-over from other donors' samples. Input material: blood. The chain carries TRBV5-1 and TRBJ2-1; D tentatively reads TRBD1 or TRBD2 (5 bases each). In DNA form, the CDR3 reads TGCGCCAGCAGCTTGTGGGACCCAACGTACAATGAGCAGTTCTTC. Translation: CASSLWDPTYNEQFF.